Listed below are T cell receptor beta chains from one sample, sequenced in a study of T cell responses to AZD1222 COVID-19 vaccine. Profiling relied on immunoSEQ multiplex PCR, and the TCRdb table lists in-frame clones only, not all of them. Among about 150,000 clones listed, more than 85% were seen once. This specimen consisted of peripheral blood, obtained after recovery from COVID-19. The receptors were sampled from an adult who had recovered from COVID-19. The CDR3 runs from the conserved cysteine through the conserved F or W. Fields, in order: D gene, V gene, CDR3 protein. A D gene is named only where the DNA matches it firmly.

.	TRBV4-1	CASRDGYTEAFF
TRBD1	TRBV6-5	CASSYAGGTEAFF
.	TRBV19	CASSMRAVASTDTQYF
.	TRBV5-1	CASSLANEQFF
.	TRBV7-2	CASSLGSVSTEAFF
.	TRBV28	CASSFGGRIQYF
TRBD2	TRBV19	CASSLYPSGGPGDEQYF
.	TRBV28	CASTLQGSPLHF
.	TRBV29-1	CSVQLSGGENTEAFF
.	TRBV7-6	CASSSFGPAVEAQYF
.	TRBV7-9	CASSPRAMSDTQYF
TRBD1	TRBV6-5	CASTQGGSNEKLFF
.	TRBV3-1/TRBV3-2	CASSQGTVGSYEQYF
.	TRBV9	CASSFDRSTDTQYF
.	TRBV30	CAWSVPESLLNEKLFF
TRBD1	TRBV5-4	CASSLTGQGETQYF
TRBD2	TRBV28	CASSSTGTSMYEQYF
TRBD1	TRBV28	CASTLGQGRYEQYF
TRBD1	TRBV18	CASSPDRGKDLTEAFF
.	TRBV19	CASSIRPASGNTIYF
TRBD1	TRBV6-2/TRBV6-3	CASSSERTGGNTEAFF